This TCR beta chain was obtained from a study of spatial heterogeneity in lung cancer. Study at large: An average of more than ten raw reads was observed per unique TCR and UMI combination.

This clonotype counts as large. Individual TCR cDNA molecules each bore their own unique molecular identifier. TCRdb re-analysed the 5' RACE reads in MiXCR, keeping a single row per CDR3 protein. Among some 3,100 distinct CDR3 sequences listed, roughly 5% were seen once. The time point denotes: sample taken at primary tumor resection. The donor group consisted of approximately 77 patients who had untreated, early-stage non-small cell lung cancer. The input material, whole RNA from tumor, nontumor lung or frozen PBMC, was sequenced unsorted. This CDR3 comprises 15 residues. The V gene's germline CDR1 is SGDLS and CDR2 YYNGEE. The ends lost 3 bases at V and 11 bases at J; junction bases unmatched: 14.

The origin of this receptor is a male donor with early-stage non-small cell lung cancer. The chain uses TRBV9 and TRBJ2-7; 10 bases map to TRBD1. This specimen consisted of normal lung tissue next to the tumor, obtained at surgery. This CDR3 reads CASSAGAGTGERKYF. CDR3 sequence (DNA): TGTGCCAGCAGCGCAGGAGCCGGGACAGGGGAGAGGAAGTACTTC.